This T cell receptor (beta chain) was captured in a study of T cells after yellow fever vaccination. Notes on the study in general: CD4 and CD8 compartments shared a small share of clonotypes, likely from convergent recombination. Contaminants from the bulk population, in the form of abundant clonotypes, could be found in FACS-sorted repertoires.

The CDR3 totals 17 residues. Germline-derived CDR1 and CDR2 are LGHNT and FRNRAP. Template switching by 5'RACE produced TCR cDNA, adding a universal primer site and UMIs. TCRdb called the 5' RACE reads again in MiXCR, with one record for every CDR3 protein. Counted here are 400,000 or so distinct CDR3 sequences, 11% occurring once; the ten biggest clones make up roughly 18%. Comments on this clonotype: Its target is not known. Germline is not matched at one junction end, which may reflect a read error.

The source material was PBMCs, sampled on the day of the first yellow fever vaccination. The chain recombines TRBV12-5 with TRBJ2-6; D might be TRBD1 (5 bases). The clonotype comes from a young man who received the YFV17D yellow fever vaccine. Here the CDR3 reads CASGRVDASPGANVPTF. For the CDR3, the DNA is TGTGCTAGTGGCCGCGTCGATGCCTCCCCTGGGGCCAACGTCCCGACTTTC.